Below, 10 T cell receptor beta chains from the same sample are listed, as sequenced in a study of type 1 regulatory T cells. Findings and limits, study-wide: Type 1 regulatory T cells had a more restricted TCR repertoire than non-type 1 regulatory T cells.

TCRdb independently ran MiXCR on the reads; one entry per CDR3 protein. The data contain 65,000 to 80,000 distinct CDR3 sequences, about a fifth of them seen just once; the ten biggest clones take up less than 10%. These TCRs' antigens remain unknown. Sequenced: cultured type 1 regulatory T (Tr1) cells, either the whole culture or a sorted fraction (not recorded which). The receptors here all came from a human donor in good health.

This clonotype was seen a handful of times. The chain uses TRBV5-6 and TRBJ1-1; D is possibly TRBD1 (5 bases). The CDR3 is 15 residues long. The V and J ends lost 5 bases and 3 bases respectively, with 17 bases between them. The germline gives CDR1 SGHDT, CDR2 YYEEEE. CDR3 bases: TGTGCCAGCAGACACGAAAGTAGGGGAGACACTGAAGCTTTCTTT. Translated, it gives CASRHESRGDTEAFF.

This clonotype was seen only a few times. The rearrangement joins TRBV4-2 to TRBJ2-5, with 8 bases matching TRBD2. With V trimmed by 1 base and J by 10 bases, 8 bases remained unmatched. In germline, CDR1 is LGHNA, CDR2 YNFKEQ. CDR3 length: 14 amino acids. This chain's CDR3 is CASSQAGLDELQYF. The CDR3 bases are TGTGCCAGCAGCCAAGCGGGACTAGACGAGCTCCAGTACTTC.

This clonotype has a handful of counts. This rearrangement joins TRBV29-1 to TRBJ2-7, with D maybe TRBD2 (6 bases). Germline V gene lookup returns CDR1 SQVTM and CDR2 ANQGSEA. This CDR3 contains 12 residues. V lost 4 bases to trimming and J lost 4 bases, with 11 bases between them. Here the CDR3 DNA reads TGCAGCGTTGTGAGCGGGTATTACGAGCAGTACTTC. Its protein product is CSVVSGYYEQYF.

This clonotype was counted between two and nine times. The chain uses TRBV4-2 and TRBJ2-2; weak D call: TRBD1 (6 bases). V shed 1 base and J shed 8 bases, with 14 bases lying between them. CDR3 length equals 15 residues. Germline-derived CDR1 and CDR2 are LGHNA and YNFKEQ. The CDR3 sequence is CASSQASGATGELFF. CDR3 nucleotides: TGTGCCAGCAGCCAAGCTTCAGGGGCGACGGGGGAGCTGTTTTTT.

This clonotype has just a few counts. V is TRBV5-1 and J is TRBJ2-2; perhaps TRBD2 as D (5 bases). The V and J ends lost 5 bases and 4 bases respectively, with 15 bases between them. The germline V gene has CDR1 SGHRS and CDR2 YFSETQ. There are 15 residues in the CDR3. The CDR3 loop reads CASRYEGGFTGELFF. The CDR3 nucleotides read TGCGCCAGCAGATACGAGGGTGGTTTCACCGGGGAGCTGTTTTTT.

The V gene is TRBV7-2, the J gene TRBJ2-5; TRBD1 aligns across 7 bases. Germline V gene lookup returns CDR1 SGHTA and CDR2 FQGNSA. The CDR3 sequence is 14 residues long. V shed 5 bases, J shed 1 base, and the junction held 4 bases outside the gene matches. DNA of the CDR3: TGTGCCAGCAGCGGTCGACAGGGCCAAGAGACCCAGTACTTC. It specifies CASSGRQGQETQYF.

This chain links TRBV20-1 with TRBJ2-7; 8 nucleotides line up with TRBD2. This CDR3 has 15 residues. Trimming removed 3 bases from V and 1 base from J; junction bases left unmatched: 8. CDR1 is DFQATT, CDR2 SNEGSKA, per germline (reference sequence). The CDR3: CSARLGAGGSYEQYF. CDR3 DNA sequence: TGCAGTGCTAGGCTGGGGGCGGGAGGTTCCTACGAGCAGTACTTC.

This clonotype was observed a few times. CDR3: CASSQPSWETQYF. CDR3 sequence (DNA): TGTGCCAGCAGTCAGCCTTCGTGGGAGACCCAGTACTTC. The chain joins TRBV28 to TRBJ2-5; D is unclear. This CDR3 is built from 13 residues. Trimming removed 5 bases from V and 5 bases from J, with 12 bases in between. Germline CDR1 and CDR2: MDHEN and SYDVKM.

The chain is built from TRBV5-1 and TRBJ2-5; a possible D gene is TRBD2 (5 bases). The V and J ends lost 2 bases and 6 bases respectively, with 11 bases between them. Germline V CDR1 and CDR2: SGHRS, YFSETQ. The CDR3 totals 13 residues. This chain's CDR3 is CASSLARGQTQYF. DNA of the CDR3: TGCGCCAGCAGCTTAGCCCGCGGGCAGACCCAGTACTTC. The variable domain in full, completed from reference TRBV5-1 and TRBJ2-5, reads KAGVTQTPRYLIKTRGQQVTLSCSPISGHRSVSWYQQTPGQGLQFLFEYFSETQRNKGNFPGRFSGRQFSNSRSEMNVSTLELGDSALYLCASSLARGQTQYFGPGTRLLVL.

This clonotype was counted a few times. V usage is TRBV20-1 and J usage is TRBJ2-3, with 8 bases that match TRBD2. The germline CDR1 and CDR2 sequences are DFQATT and SNEGSKA (reference sequence). This CDR3 contains 13 residues. V lost 3 bases and J lost 3; bases outside the gene matches: 2. The CDR3 reads CSARIAGTDTQYF. The DNA for the CDR3 is TGCAGTGCTAGGATAGCGGGAACAGATACGCAGTATTTT.